This T cell receptor beta chain came from a study of shared clonotypes between healthy human individuals. Study-wide findings and caveats: Researchers found naive subsets generally carried larger estimated richness than memory subsets.

About this clone itself: The antigen is not known.

Trimming cost V 5 bases and J 5 bases, with 6 bases left between them. This CDR3 contains 11 residues. Germline CDR1 is SGHTA and CDR2 is FQGNSA. Profiled with immunoSEQ multiplex PCR; TCRdb holds only in-frame clones, not every one. Among some 2 million clones listed, 85% to 95% were seen once. The origin of this receptor is a man aged 18-30 years in good health. This chain uses TRBV7-2 with TRBJ2-5; D uncertain. Sequenced sample: naive CD4+ T cells sorted from blood. Subset denoted: CD45RA+ positively selected. Here the CDR3 reads CASSASETQYF. CDR3 nucleotides: TGTGCCAGCAGCGCGAGCGAGACCCAGTACTTC.